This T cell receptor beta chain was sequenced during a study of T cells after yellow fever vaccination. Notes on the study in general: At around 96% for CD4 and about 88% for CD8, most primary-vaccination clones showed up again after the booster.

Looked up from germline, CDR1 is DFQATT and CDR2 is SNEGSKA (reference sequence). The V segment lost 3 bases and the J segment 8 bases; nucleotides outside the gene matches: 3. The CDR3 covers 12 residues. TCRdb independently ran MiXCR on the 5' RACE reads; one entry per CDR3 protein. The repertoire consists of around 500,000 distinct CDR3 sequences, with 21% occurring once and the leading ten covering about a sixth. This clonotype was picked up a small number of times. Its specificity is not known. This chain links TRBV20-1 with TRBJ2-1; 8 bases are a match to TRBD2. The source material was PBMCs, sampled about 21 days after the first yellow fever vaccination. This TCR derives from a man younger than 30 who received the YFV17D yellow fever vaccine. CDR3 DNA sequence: TGCAGTGCTAGCCTGACTAGCGATGAGCAGTTCTTC. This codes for CSASLTSDEQFF.